This T cell receptor beta chain is drawn from a study of T cell changes during pregnancy in multiple sclerosis. This CDR3 is 18 amino acids long. V dropped 4 bases and J dropped 1; count of bases not matched to a gene: 10. Germline V gene sequence: CDR1 SGHRS, CDR2 YFSETQ. The protocol was immunoSEQ multiplex PCR, while the TCRdb copy is restricted to in-frame clones and leaves out a portion. This table has around 34,000 clones, approximately 94% appearing once. The sequence was collected from a female donor with multiple sclerosis, enrolled in a pregnancy study. This chain joins TRBV5-1 and TRBJ2-5, with 13 bases fitting TRBD2. The sequenced sample was CD4+ T cells from peripheral blood mononuclear cells, obtained in the second trimester of pregnancy. The CDR3: CASSPKPGLAGPQETQYF. Written as DNA, the CDR3 is TGCGCCAGCAGCCCCAAACCGGGACTAGCGGGGCCCCAAGAGACCCAGTACTTC.